The present T cell receptor beta chain was sequenced within a study of identifying expanded T cells in peripheral blood. Method: immunoSEQ multiplex PCR; TCRdb's copy keeps in-frame clones and lacks some. This sample carries under 100,000 clones, 85% to 90% of them seen once, and the ten largest clones take roughly 7%. A word on this clone: Its specificity is not known.

Whole-study findings and limits: Clone count variance between roughly 2-week samples rose with total template count.

No infections or other immune events were documented during collection. This TCR derives from a person aged 18-69 years in good health. The source material was blood.

The CDR3: CASSIQGGGYTF. CDR3 nucleotides: TGTGCCAGCAGCATACAGGGGGGTGGCTACACCTTC. The chain has TRBV7-2 and TRBJ1-2, with TRBD1 identical over 8 bases. This CDR3 has 12 amino acids. The germline gives CDR1 SGHTA, CDR2 FQGNSA. J gave up 7 bases and V 5 bases, and 3 bases lay outside the gene matches.